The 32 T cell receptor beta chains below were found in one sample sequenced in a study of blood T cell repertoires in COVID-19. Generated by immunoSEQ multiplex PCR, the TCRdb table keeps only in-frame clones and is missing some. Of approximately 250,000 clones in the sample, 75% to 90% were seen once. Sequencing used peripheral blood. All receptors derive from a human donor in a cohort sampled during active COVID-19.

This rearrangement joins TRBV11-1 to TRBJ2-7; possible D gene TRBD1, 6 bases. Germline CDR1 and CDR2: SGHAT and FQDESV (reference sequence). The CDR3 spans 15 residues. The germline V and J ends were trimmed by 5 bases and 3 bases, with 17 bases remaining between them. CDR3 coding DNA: TGTGCCAGCAGCCCTACCCCAGGGGTGGGCTACGAGCAGTACTTC. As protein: CASSPTPGVGYEQYF.

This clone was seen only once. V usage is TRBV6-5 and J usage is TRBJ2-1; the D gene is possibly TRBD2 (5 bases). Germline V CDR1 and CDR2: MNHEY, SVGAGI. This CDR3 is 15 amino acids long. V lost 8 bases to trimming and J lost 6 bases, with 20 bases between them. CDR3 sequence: CASAPGGFIGNEQFF. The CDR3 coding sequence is TGTGCCAGCGCCCCAGGAGGTTTTATTGGCAATGAGCAGTTCTTC.

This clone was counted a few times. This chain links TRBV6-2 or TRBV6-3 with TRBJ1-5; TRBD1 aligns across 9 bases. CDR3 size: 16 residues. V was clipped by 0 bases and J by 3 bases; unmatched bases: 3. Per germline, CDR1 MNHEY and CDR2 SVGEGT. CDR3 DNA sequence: TGTGCCAGCAGTTACTCCGGGACAGGGTACAATCAGCCCCAGCATTTT. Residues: CASSYSGTGYNQPQHF.

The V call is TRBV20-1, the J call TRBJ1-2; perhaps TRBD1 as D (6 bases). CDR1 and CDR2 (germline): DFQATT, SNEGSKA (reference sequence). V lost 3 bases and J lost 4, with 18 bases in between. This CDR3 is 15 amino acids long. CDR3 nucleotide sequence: TGCAGTGCTAGTTCGGGCAGGGGATCTATCTATGGCTACACCTTC. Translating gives CSASSGRGSIYGYTF.

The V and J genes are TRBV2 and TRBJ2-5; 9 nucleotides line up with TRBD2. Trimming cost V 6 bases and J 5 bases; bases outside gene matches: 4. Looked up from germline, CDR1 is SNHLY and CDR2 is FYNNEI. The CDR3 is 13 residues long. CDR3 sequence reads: CASSPSGVETQYF. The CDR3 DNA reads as TGTGCCAGCAGCCCTAGCGGGGTGGAGACCCAGTACTTC.

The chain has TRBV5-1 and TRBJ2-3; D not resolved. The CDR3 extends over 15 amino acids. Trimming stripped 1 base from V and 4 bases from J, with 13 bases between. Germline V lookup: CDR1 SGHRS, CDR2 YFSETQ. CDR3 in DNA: TGCGCCAGCAGCTTGAAGAGTAGTGCCGCAGATACGCAGTATTTT. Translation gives CASSLKSSAADTQYF.

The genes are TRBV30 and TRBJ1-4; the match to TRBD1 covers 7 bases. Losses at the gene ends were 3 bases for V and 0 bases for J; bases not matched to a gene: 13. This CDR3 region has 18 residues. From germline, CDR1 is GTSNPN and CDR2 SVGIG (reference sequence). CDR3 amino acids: CAWRDTGADPATNEKLFF. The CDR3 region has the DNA TGTGCCTGGAGGGACACAGGGGCGGACCCCGCAACTAATGAAAAACTGTTTTTT.

The DNA of the CDR3 is TGTGCGCCCAATGAGAGGGGGCGCTTATCGCCCTACGAGCAGTACTTC. Translation gives CAPNERGRLSPYEQYF. V usage is TRBV25-1 and J usage is TRBJ2-7; 7 positions agree with TRBD1. The CDR3 extends over 16 amino acids. CDR1 and CDR2 from the germline V gene are MGHDK and SYGVNS.

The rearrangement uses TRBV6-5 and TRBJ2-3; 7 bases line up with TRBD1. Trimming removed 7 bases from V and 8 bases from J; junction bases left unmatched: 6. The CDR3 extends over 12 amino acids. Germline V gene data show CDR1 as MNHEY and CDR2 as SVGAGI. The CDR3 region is CASTLTGTTQYF. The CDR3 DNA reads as TGTGCCAGCACCCTGACAGGGACTACGCAGTATTTT.

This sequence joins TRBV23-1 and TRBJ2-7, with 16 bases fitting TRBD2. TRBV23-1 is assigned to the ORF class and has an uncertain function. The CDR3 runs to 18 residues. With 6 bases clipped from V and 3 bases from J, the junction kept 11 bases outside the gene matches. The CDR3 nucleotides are TGCGCCAGCAGCCCTGGGACTAGCGGGGGGGTACCAGTCTACGAGCAGTACTTC. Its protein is CASSPGTSGGVPVYEQYF.

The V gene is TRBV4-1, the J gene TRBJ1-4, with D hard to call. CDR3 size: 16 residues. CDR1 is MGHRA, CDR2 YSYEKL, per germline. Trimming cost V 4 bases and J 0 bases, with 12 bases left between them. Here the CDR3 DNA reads TGCGCCAGCAGCCTGGAGGCTGTTGCAACTAATGAAAAACTGTTTTTT. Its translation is CASSLEAVATNEKLFF.

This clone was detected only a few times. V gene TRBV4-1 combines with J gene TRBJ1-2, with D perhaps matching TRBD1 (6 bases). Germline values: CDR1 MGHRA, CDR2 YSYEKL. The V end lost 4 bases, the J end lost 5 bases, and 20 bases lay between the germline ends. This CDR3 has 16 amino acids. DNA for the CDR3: TGCGCCAGCAGCCTCCGGACAGCCGGCCCCATGTATGGCTACACCTTC. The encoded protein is CASSLRTAGPMYGYTF.

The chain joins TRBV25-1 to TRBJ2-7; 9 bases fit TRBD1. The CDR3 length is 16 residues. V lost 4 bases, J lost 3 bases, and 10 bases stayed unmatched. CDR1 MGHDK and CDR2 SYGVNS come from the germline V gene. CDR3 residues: CASSVLGTGRGYEQYF. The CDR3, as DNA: TGTGCCAGCAGTGTCCTAGGGACAGGGAGGGGCTACGAGCAGTACTTC.

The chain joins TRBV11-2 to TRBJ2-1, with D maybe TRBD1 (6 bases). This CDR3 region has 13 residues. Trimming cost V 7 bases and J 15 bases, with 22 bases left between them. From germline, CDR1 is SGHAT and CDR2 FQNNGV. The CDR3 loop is CASTSPTGLSTFF. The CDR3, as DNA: TGTGCCAGCACCTCCCCGACAGGTTTGAGTACGTTCTTC.

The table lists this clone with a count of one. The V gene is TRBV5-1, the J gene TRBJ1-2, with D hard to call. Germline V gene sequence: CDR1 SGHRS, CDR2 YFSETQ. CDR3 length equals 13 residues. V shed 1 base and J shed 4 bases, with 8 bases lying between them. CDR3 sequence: CASSLPGSYGYTF. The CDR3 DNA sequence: TGCGCCAGCAGCTTGCCGGGAAGCTATGGCTACACCTTC. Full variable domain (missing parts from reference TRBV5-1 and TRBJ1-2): KAGVTQTPRYLIKTRGQQVTLSCSPISGHRSVSWYQQTPGQGLQFLFEYFSETQRNKGNFPGRFSGRQFSNSRSEMNVSTLELGDSALYLCASSLPGSYGYTFGSGTRLTVV.

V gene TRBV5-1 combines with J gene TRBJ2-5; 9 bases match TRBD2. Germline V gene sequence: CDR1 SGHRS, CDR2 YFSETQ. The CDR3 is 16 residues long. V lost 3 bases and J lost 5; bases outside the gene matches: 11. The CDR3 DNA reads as TGCGCCAGCAGCTACCAAGCGGGACTAGCATTGGAGACCCAGTACTTC. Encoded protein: CASSYQAGLALETQYF.

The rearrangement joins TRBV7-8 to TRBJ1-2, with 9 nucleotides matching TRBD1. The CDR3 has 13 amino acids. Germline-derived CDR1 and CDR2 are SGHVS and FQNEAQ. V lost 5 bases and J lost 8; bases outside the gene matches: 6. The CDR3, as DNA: TGTGCCAGCAGCCGGACAGGGGCTAGGGGCTACACCTTC. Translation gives CASSRTGARGYTF.

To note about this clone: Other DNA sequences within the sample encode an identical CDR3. DNA for the CDR3: TGTGCCAGCAGCTTGGACAGGGGATCTGACGAGCAGTACTTC. It specifies CASSLDRGSDEQYF. This sequence joins TRBV7-9 and TRBJ2-7; 9 bases fit TRBD1. The CDR3 extends over 14 amino acids. The germline V gene encodes CDR1 SEHNR and CDR2 FQNEAQ (reference sequence). V shed 3 bases and J 5 bases; nucleotides not matched to a gene: 5.

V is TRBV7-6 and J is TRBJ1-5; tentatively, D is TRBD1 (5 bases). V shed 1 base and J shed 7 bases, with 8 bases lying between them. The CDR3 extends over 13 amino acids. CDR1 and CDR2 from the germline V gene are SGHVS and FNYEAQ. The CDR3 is CASSLGGVQPQHF. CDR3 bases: TGTGCCAGCAGCTTAGGGGGCGTGCAGCCCCAGCATTTT.

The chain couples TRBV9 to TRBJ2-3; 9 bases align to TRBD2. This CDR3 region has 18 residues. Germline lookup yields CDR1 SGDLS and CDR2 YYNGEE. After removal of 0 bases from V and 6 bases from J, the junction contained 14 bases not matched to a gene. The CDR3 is CASSVAAASGTDPDTQYF. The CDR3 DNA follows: TGTGCCAGCAGCGTAGCCGCGGCTAGCGGGACCGATCCCGATACGCAGTATTTT.

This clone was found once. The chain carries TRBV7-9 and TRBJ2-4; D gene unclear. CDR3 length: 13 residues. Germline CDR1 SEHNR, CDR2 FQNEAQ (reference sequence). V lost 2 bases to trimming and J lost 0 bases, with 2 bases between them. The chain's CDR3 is CASSLLAKNIQYF. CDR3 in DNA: TGTGCCAGCAGCTTACTAGCCAAAAACATTCAGTACTTC.

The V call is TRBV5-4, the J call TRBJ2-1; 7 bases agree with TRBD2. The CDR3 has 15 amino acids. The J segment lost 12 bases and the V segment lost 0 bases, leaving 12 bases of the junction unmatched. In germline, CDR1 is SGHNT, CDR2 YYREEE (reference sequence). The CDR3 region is CASSLAGGAGERQFF. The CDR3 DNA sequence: TGTGCCAGCAGCTTGGCCGGTGGGGCGGGAGAGCGGCAGTTCTTC.

The CDR3 nucleotides read TGTGCCACCAGTGATCCGACAGGGGCCAATGAAAAACTGTTTTTT. Translation gives CATSDPTGANEKLFF. This sequence joins TRBV24-1 and TRBJ1-4; 8 positions agree with TRBD1. The CDR3 is 15 amino acids. J lost 5 bases, V lost 3 bases, and 4 bases had no gene match. The germline gives CDR1 KGHDR, CDR2 SFDVKD.

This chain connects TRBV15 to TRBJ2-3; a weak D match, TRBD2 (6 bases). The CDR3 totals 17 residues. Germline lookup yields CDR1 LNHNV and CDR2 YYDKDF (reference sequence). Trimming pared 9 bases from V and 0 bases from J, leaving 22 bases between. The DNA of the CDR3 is TGTGCCACAGGAGGGTCTCTTATCCGGAAAAGCACAGATACGCAGTATTTT. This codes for CATGGSLIRKSTDTQYF.

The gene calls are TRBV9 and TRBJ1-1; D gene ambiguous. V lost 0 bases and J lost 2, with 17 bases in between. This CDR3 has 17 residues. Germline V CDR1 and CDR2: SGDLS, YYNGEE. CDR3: CASSVVGGGTVNTEAFF. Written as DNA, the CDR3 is TGTGCCAGCAGCGTAGTGGGTGGTGGTACAGTTAACACTGAAGCTTTCTTT.

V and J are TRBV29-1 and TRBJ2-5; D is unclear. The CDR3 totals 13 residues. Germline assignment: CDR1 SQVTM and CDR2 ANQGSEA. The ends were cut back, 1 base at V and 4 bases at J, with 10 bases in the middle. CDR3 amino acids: CSVEGSGSETQYF. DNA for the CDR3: TGCAGCGTTGAAGGTAGTGGTTCAGAGACCCAGTACTTC.

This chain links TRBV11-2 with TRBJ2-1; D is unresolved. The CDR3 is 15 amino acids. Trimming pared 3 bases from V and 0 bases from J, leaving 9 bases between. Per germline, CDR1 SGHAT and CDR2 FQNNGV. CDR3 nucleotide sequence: TGTGCCAGCAGCTTGTTTAGGAGCTCCTACAATGAGCAGTTCTTC. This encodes CASSLFRSSYNEQFF.

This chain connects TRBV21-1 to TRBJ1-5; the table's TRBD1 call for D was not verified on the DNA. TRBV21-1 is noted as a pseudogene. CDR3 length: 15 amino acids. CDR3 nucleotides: TGTGCCAGCAACTCGGGACAGGGGAACAATCAGCCCCAGCATTTT. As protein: CASNSGQGNNQPQHF.

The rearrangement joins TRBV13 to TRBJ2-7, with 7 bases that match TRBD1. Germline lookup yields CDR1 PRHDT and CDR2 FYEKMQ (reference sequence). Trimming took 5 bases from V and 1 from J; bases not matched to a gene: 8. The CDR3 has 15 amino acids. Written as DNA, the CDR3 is TGTGCCAGCAGCACAGGGACAGTCGATTCCTACGAGCAGTACTTC. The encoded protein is CASSTGTVDSYEQYF.

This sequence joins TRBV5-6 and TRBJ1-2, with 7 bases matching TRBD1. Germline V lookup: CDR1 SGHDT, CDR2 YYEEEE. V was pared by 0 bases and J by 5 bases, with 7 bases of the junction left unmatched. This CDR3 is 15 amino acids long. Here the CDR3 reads CASSLDITGDYGYTF. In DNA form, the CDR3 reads TGTGCCAGCAGCTTGGATATTACAGGGGATTATGGCTACACCTTC.

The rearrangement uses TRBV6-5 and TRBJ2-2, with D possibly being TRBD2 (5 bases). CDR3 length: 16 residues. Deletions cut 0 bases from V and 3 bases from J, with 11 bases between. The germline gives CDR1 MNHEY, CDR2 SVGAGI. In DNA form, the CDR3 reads TGTGCCAGCAGTTACTCGCGGGCCGGCTACACCGGGGAGCTGTTTTTT. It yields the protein CASSYSRAGYTGELFF.

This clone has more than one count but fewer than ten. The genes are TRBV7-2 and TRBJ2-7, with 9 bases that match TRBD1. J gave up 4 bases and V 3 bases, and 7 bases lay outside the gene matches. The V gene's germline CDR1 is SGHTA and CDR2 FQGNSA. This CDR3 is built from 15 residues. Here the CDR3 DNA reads TGTGCCAGCAGCTTCGACAGGGGGACGATATACGAGCAGTACTTC. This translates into CASSFDRGTIYEQYF.